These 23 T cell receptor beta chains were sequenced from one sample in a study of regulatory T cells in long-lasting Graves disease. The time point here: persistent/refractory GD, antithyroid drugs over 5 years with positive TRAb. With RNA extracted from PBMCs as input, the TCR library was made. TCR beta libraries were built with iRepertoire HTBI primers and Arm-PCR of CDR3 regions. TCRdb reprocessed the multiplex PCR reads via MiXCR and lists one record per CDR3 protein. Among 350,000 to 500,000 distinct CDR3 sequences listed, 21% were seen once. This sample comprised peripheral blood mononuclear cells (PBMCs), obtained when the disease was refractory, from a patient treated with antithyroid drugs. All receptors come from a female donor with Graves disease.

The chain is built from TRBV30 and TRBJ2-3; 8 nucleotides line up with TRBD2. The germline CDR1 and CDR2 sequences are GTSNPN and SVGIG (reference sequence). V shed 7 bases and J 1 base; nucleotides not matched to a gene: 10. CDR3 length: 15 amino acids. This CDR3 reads CASGKKTSGTDTQYF. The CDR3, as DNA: TGTGCCTCAGGGAAGAAGACTAGCGGCACAGATACGCAGTATTTT.

CDR3 loop: CASSSGLLSYEQYF. The CDR3 coding sequence is TGTGCCAGCAGCTCGGGACTACTTTCCTACGAGCAGTACTTC. V and J are TRBV7-6 and TRBJ2-7, with 7 bases fitting TRBD2. The CDR3 runs 14 residues. Per the germline V gene, CDR1 is SGHVS and CDR2 is FNYEAQ. Trimming removed 4 bases from V and 1 base from J; junction bases left unmatched: 4.

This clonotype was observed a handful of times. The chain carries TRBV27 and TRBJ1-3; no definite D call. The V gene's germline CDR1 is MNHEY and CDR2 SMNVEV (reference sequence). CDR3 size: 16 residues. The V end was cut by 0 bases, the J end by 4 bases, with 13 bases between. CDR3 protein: CASSLSSPQAGNTIYF. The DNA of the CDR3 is TGTGCCAGCAGTTTATCGTCACCACAAGCCGGAAACACCATATATTTT.

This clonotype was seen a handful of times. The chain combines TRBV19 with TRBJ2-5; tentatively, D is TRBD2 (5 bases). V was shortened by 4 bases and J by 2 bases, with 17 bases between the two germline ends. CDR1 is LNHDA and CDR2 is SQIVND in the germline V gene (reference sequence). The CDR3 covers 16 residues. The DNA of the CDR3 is TGTGCCAGTAGTAGGGCGAGGGCCTCGGCACAAGAGACCCAGTACTTC. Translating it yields CASSRARASAQETQYF.

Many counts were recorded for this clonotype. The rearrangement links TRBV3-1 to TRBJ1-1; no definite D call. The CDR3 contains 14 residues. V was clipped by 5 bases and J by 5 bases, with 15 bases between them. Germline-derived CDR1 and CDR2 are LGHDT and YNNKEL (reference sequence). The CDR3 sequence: CASSVGGAGTEAFF. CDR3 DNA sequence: TGTGCCAGCAGCGTAGGTGGCGCGGGTACTGAAGCTTTCTTT.

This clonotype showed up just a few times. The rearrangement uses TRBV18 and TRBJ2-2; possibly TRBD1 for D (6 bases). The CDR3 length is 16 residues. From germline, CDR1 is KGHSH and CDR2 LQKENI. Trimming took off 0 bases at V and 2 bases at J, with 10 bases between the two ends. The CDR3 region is CASSPPRGTNTGELFF. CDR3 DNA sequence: TGTGCCAGCTCACCACCGAGGGGGACCAACACCGGGGAGCTGTTTTTT.

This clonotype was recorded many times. The DNA for the CDR3 is TGTGCCACCAGCAGAGATCCGGCGACCCAAGAGACCCAGTACTTC. Encoded protein: CATSRDPATQETQYF. The chain couples TRBV15 to TRBJ2-5; D not resolved. The CDR3 length is 15 residues. Germline CDR1 and CDR2: LNHNV and YYDKDF (reference sequence). The V and J ends lost 0 bases and 1 base respectively, with 9 bases between them.

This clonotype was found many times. CDR3 in DNA: TGTGCCAGCAGTGACGCACAGAGGTTACCCCTCCACTTT. It encodes CASSDAQRLPLHF. The gene calls are TRBV6-1 and TRBJ1-6; D not resolved. The CDR3 has 13 residues. Deletions cut 3 bases from V and 12 bases from J, with 12 bases between. Looked up from germline, CDR1 is MNHNS and CDR2 is SASEGT.

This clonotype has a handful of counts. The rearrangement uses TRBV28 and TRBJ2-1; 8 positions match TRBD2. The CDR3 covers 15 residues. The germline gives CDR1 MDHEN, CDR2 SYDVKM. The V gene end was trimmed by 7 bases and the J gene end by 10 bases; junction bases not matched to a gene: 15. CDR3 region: CASKIDQAGATEQFF. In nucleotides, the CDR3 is TGTGCCAGCAAAATTGATCAAGCGGGAGCAACCGAGCAGTTCTTC.

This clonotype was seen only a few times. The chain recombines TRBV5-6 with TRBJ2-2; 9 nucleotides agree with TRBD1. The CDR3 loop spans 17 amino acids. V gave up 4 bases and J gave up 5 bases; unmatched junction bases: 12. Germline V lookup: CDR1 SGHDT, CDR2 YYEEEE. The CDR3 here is CASSPYRDRVFTGELFF. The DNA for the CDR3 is TGTGCCAGCAGCCCCTACCGGGACAGGGTCTTTACCGGGGAGCTGTTTTTT.

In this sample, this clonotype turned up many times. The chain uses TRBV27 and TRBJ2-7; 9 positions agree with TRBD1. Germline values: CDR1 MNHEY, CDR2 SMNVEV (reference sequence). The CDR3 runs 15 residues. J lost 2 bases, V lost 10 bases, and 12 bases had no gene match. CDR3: CATGLIGTGTYEQYF. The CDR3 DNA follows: TGTGCCACCGGTCTAATAGGGACAGGGACCTACGAGCAGTACTTC.

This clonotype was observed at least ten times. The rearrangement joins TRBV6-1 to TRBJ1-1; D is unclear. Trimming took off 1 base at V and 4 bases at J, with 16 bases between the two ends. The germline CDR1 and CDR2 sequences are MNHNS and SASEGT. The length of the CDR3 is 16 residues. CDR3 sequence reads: CASSEGNWFRSTEAFF. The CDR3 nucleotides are TGTGCCAGCAGTGAAGGGAATTGGTTCAGATCCACTGAAGCTTTCTTT.

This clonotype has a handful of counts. The CDR3 DNA reads as TGCGCCAGCAGCTCCGAGAGGGGGGGGACAGCTGAAGCTTTCTTT. Its translation is CASSSERGGTAEAFF. This chain links TRBV5-1 with TRBJ1-1, with 7 bases lining up with TRBD1. V dropped 3 bases and J dropped 6; count of bases not matched to a gene: 11. Germline V lookup: CDR1 SGHRS, CDR2 YFSETQ. The CDR3 totals 15 residues. The whole variable domain, filled in from reference TRBV5-1 and TRBJ1-1, reads KAGVTQTPRYLIKTRGQQVTLSCSPISGHRSVSWYQQTPGQGLQFLFEYFSETQRNKGNFPGRFSGRQFSNSRSEMNVSTLELGDSALYLCASSSERGGTAEAFFGQGTRLTVV.

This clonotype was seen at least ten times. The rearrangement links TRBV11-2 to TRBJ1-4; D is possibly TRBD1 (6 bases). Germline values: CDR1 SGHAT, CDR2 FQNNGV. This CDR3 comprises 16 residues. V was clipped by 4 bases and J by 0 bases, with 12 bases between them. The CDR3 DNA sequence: TGTGCCAGCAGCTCCCGACAGGTTGCAACTAATGAAAAACTGTTTTTT. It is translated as CASSSRQVATNEKLFF.

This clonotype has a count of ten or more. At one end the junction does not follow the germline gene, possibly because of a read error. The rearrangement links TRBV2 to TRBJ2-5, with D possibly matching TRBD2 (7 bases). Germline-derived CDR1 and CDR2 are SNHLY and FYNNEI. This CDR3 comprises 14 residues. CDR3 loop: CASSDGGRPETQYF. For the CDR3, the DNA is TGCGCCAGCAGTGACGGGGGGCGCCCGGAGACCCAGTACTTC. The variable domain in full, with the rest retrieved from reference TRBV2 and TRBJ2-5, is EPEVTQTPSHQVTQMGQEVILRCVPISNHLYFYWYRQILGQKVEFLVSFYNNEISEKSEIFDDQFSVERPDGSNFTLKIRSTKLEDSAMYFCASSDGGRPETQYFGPGTRLLVL.

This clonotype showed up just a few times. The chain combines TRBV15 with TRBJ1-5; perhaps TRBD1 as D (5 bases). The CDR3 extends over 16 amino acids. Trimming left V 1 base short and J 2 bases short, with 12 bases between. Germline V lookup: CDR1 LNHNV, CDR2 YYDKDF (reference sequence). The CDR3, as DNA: TGTGCCACCAGCAGAGCTCGGCAGGGAGGCAATCAGCCCCAGCATTTT. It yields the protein CATSRARQGGNQPQHF.

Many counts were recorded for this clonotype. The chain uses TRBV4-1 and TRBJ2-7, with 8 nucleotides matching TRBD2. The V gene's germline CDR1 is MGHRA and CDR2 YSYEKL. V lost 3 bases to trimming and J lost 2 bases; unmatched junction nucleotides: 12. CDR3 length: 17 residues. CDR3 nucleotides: TGCGCCAGCAGCCAGGCAGCGGGAGCTGGAAACACCTACGAGCAGTACTTC. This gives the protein CASSQAAGAGNTYEQYF.

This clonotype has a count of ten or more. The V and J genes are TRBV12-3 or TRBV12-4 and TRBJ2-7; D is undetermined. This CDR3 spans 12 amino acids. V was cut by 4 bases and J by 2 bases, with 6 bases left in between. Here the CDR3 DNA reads TGTGCCAGCAGTTCCCATCCCTACGAGCAGTACTTC. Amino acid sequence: CASSSHPYEQYF.

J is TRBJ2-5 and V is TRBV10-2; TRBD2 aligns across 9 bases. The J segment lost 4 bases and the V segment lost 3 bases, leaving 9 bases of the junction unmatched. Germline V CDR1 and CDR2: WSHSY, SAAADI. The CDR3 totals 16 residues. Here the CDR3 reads CASSDFGGRARETQYF. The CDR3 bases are TGCGCCAGCAGTGATTTCGGCGGGAGGGCCCGAGAGACCCAGTACTTC.

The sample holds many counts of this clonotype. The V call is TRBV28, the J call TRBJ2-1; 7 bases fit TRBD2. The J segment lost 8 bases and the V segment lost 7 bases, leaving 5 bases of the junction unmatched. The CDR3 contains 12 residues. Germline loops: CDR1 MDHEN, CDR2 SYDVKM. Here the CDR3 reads CASMREKHEQFF. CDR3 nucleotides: TGTGCCAGCATGCGGGAGAAGCATGAGCAGTTCTTC.

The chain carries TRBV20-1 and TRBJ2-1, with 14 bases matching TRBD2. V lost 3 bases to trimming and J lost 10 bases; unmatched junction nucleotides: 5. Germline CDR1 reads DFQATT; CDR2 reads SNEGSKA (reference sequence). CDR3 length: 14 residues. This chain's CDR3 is CSASRLAGGPEQFF. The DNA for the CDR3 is TGCAGTGCTAGTCGACTAGCGGGAGGGCCGGAGCAGTTCTTC.

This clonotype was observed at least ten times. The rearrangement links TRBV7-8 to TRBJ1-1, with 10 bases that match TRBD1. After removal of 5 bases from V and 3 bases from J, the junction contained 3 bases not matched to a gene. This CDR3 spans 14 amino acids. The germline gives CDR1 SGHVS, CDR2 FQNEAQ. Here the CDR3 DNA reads TGTGCCAGCAGCAGAGGGACAGGGGACACTGAAGCTTTCTTT. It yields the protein CASSRGTGDTEAFF.

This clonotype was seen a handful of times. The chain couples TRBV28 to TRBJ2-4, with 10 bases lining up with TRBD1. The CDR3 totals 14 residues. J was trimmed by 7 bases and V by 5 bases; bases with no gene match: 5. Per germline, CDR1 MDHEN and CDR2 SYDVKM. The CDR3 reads CASSLGQGDNIQYF. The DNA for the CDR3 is TGTGCCAGCAGTCTCGGACAGGGGGATAACATTCAGTACTTC.